This T cell receptor (beta chain) came from a study of blood T cell repertoires in COVID-19. The table came from immunoSEQ multiplex PCR; TCRdb's copy has only in-frame clones and leaves some out. Of a few hundred thousand clones in the sample, approximately 90% were seen once. This receptor was identified in a woman between 18 and 30 years old who had recovered from COVID-19. The material sequenced was peripheral blood.

The CDR3 DNA reads as TGTGCCAGCAGGCTACAGGGGATTTTCTATGGCTACACCTTC. Translation gives CASRLQGIFYGYTF. The chain employs TRBV6-5 and TRBJ1-2; 7 nucleotides agree with TRBD1. The germline gives CDR1 MNHEY, CDR2 SVGAGI. The CDR3 totals 14 residues. The V gene end was trimmed by 6 bases and the J gene end by 4 bases; junction bases not matched to a gene: 8.